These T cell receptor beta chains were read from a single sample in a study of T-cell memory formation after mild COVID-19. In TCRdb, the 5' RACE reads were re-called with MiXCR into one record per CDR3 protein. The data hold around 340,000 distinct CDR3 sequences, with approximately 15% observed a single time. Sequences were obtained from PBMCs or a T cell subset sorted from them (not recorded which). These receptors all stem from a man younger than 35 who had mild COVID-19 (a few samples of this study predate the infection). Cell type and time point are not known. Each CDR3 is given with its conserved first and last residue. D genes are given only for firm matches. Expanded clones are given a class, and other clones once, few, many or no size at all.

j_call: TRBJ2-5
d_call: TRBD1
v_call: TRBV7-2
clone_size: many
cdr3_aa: CASSPPRTGQETQYF
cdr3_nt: TGTGCCAGCAGCCCCCCTCGGACAGGACAAGAGACCCAGTACTTC

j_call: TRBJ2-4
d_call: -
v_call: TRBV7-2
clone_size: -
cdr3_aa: CASSLGAWGSKNIQYF
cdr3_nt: TGTGCCAGCAGCTTAGGGGCTTGGGGATCGAAAAACATTCAGTACTTC

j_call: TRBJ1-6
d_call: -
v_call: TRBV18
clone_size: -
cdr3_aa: CASSPRGEEDSPLHF
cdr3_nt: TGTGCCAGCTCACCACGCGGAGAGGAGGATTCACCCCTCCACTTT

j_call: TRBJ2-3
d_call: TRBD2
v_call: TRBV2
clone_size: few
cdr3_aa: CASRGTSGNTQYF
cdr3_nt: TGTGCCAGCAGGGGGACTAGCGGTAATACGCAGTATTTT

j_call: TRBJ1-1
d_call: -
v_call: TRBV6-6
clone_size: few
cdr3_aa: CASTRGTEAFF
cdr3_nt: TGTGCCAGCACTAGGGGCACTGAAGCTTTCTTT

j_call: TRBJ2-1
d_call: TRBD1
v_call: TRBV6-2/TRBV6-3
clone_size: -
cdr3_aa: CASSLGQAPGEQIF
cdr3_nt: TGTGCCAGCAGTCTGGGACAGGCCCCGGGGGAGCAGATCTTC

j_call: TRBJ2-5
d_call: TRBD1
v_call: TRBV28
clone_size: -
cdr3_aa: CASSLPQGTETQYF
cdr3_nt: TGTGCCAGCAGTCTACCACAGGGGACAGAGACCCAGTACTTC

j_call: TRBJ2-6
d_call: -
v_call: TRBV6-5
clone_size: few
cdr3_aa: CASSQRVGGRRTGANVLTF
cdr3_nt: TGTGCCAGCAGTCAACGGGTTGGGGGACGTCGGACTGGGGCCAACGTCCTGACTTTC

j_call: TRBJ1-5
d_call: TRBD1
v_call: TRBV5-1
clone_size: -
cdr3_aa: CASSAGTGSSQPQHF
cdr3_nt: TGCGCCAGCAGCGCCGGGACAGGGTCTAGTCAGCCCCAGCATTTT

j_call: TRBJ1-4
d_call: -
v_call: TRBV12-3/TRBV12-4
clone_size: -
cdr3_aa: CASSLAARGTNEKLFF
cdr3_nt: TGTGCCAGCAGTTTGGCGGCGCGGGGGACTAATGAAAAACTGTTTTTT

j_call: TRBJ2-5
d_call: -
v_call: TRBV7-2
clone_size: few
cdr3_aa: CASSFQGGQETQYF
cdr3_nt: TGTGCCAGCAGCTTTCAGGGGGGCCAAGAGACCCAGTACTTC

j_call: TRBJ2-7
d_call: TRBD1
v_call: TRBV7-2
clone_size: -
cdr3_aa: CASSLAGTGGHEQYF
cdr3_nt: TGTGCCAGCAGCTTAGCTGGGACAGGCGGCCACGAGCAGTACTTC

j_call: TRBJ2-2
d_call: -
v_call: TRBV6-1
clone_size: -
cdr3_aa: CASSWSVGEINTGELFF
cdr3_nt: TGTGCCAGCAGTTGGTCGGTGGGGGAGATAAACACCGGGGAGCTGTTTTTT

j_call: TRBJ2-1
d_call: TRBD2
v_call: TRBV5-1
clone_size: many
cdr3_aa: CASSLLAGGFEQFF
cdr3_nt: TGCGCCAGCAGCTTACTAGCGGGGGGGTTTGAGCAGTTCTTC

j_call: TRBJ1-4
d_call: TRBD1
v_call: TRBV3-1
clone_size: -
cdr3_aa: CASSHPTGGNEKLFF
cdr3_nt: TGTGCCAGCAGCCACCCGACAGGGGGGAATGAAAAACTGTTTTTT

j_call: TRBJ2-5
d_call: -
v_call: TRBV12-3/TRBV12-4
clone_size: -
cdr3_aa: CASTPGGQTQYF
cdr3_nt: TGTGCCAGCACCCCCGGTGGGCAGACCCAGTACTTC

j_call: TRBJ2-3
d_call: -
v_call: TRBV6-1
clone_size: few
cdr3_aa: CAGSWGVHGDTQYF
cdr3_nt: TGTGCCGGATCCTGGGGAGTGCATGGGGATACGCAGTATTTT

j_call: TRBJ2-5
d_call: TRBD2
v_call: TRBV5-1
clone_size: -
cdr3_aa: CASSLGSSGGSKETQYF
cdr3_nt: TGCGCCAGCAGCTTGGGGAGCAGCGGGGGGTCTAAAGAGACCCAGTACTTC

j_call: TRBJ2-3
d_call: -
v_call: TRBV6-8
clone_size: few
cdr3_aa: CASIHGGSTDTQYF
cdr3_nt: TGTGCCAGCATCCATGGGGGCTCCACAGATACGCAGTATTTT